This T cell receptor beta chain was retrieved from a study of CD8 T cells in Susac syndrome. V was trimmed by 7 bases and J by 4 bases, leaving 14 bases between them. CDR3 size: 14 residues. Sequencing of TCR beta was undertaken in CD8+ and CD4+ T cells derived from blood. The study used treatment-naive patients who had stable or active relapsing-remitting disease as multiple sclerosis controls. The RNA input was 0.5 to 1 ug, and it was reverse transcribed with random hexamers. The authors amplified TCR beta CDR3 across 54 Vbeta and 13 Jbeta using immunoSEQ multiplex PCR. Each CDR3 protein gets one entry after TCRdb re-called the immunoSEQ multiplex PCR reads with MiXCR. The table lists a few hundred thousand distinct CDR3 sequences, approximately 89% of them singletons.

This chain joins TRBV12-3 or TRBV12-4 and TRBJ2-1, with a weak D call TRBD2 (5 bases). Specimen: CD8+ T cells from PBMCs. This receptor was identified in a human donor with multiple sclerosis. Here the CDR3 reads CASMTTEEYNEQFF. As DNA, the CDR3 is TGTGCCAGCATGACTACCGAAGAGTACAATGAGCAGTTCTTC.